This T cell receptor beta chain originates from a study of T cell responses to AZD1222 COVID-19 vaccine. In the case of this clone: No antigen is known for it.

Regarding the study as a whole: Donors were chiefly white British, with a greater number of females, and clonal diversity was perhaps underestimated.

Here immunoSEQ multiplex PCR was the method, and the copy in TCRdb shows in-frame clones only, minus some. This table holds tens of thousands of clones, 84% found once. CDR3 size: 12 residues. Trimming removed 2 bases from V and 6 bases from J, with 7 bases in between. Germline CDR1 reads SGHNT; CDR2 reads YENEEA. The receptor was isolated from an adult in good health. The genes are TRBV11-3 and TRBJ1-2; weak D call: TRBD1 (5 bases). Here the sequenced sample was peripheral blood, taken on day 0 of AZD1222 vaccination. CDR3 amino acids: CASSLSGDGYTF. The CDR3 nucleotides are TGTGCCAGCAGCTTATCGGGGGATGGCTACACCTTC.